The clone carrying this T cell receptor (beta chain) was picked up a small number of times. What it binds is not known. The record originates from a study of T-cell memory formation after mild COVID-19. Study-wide background: Largely, the TCR clusters proved donor specific.

One entry per CDR3 protein results from TCRdb running MiXCR on the 5' RACE reads. The table shows fewer than 350,000 distinct CDR3 sequences, with approximately 14% occurring only once. V dropped 6 bases and J dropped 5; count of bases not matched to a gene: 10. The CDR3 runs 16 residues. The germline V gene has CDR1 SGHRS and CDR2 YFSETQ. Notes on the study in general: Shrinking CD4+ clones were chiefly CM and EM; CD8+ ones were chiefly EMRA. Day 15 to 85 contractors were CD4/CD8 balanced; later expanders leaned CD4+. The authors left the SARS-CoV-2 specificity of second-wave clones peaking on day 37 unconfirmed.

The chain links TRBV5-1 to TRBJ2-3; 12 nucleotides agree with TRBD1. This receptor was taken from a man between 18 and 29 years old who had mild COVID-19 (a few samples of this study predate the infection). Cell type and time point are not known. The sequencing sample was made of PBMCs or a T cell subset sorted from them (not recorded which). The CDR3 DNA is TGCGCCAGCATGACCGGCGGGACAGGGGGCATAGATACGCAGTATTTT. Amino acids: CASMTGGTGGIDTQYF.